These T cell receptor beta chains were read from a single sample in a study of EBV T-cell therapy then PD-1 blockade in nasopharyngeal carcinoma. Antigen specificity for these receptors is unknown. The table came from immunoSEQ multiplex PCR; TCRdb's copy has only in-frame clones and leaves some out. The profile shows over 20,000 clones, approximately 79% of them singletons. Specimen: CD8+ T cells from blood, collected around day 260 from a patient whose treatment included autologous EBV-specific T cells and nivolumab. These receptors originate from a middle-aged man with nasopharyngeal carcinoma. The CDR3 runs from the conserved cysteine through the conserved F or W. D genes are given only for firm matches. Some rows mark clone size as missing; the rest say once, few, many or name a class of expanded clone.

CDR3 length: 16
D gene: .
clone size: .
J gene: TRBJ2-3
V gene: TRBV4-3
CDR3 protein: CASSQVGQGSPDTQYF
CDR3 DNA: TGCGCCAGCAGCCAAGTGGGTCAGGGGTCTCCAGATACGCAGTATTTT

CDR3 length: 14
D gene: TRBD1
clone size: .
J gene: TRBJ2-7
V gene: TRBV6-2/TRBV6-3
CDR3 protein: CASSYGTESYEQYF
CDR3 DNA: TGTGCCAGCAGTTACGGGACAGAATCCTACGAGCAGTACTTC

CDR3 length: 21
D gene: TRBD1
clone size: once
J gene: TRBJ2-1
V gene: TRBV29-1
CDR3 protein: CSVEVGFSGQGLSRERNEQFF
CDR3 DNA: TGCAGCGTTGAAGTAGGGTTTTCGGGACAGGGGCTGAGTAGGGAACGAAATGAGCAGTTCTTC

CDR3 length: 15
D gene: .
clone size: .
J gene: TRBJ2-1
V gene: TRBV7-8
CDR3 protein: CASSPLRKVYNEQFF
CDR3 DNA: TGTGCCAGCAGCCCCCTCAGAAAGGTCTACAATGAGCAGTTCTTC

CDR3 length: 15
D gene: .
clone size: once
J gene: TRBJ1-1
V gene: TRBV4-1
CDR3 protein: CASSQEASLNTEAFF
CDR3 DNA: TGCGCCAGCAGCCAGGAGGCCAGCCTAAACACTGAAGCTTTCTTT

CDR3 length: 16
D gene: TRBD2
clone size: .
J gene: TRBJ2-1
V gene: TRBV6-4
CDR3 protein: CASSSSGGPSYNEQFF
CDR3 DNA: TGTGCCAGCAGTTCTAGCGGGGGCCCCTCCTACAATGAGCAGTTCTTC

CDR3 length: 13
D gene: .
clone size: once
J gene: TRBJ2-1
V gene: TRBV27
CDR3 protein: CASSHRDWNEQFF
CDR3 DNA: TGTGCCAGCAGTCACCGGGATTGGAATGAGCAGTTCTTC

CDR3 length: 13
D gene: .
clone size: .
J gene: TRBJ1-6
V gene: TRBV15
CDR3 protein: CATSRDGGKASHF
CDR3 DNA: TGTGCCACCAGCAGAGACGGGGGGAAGGCTTCGCACTTT

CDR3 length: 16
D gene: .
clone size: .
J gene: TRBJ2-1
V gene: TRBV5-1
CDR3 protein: CASSLVRSYLYNEQFF
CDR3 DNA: TGCGCCAGCAGCTTGGTCCGCTCCTACTTGTACAATGAGCAGTTCTTC

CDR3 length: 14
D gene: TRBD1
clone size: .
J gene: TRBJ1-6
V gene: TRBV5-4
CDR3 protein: CASSLTGDNSPLHF
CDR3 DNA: TGTGCCAGCAGCTTGACAGGGGACAATTCACCCCTCCACTTT

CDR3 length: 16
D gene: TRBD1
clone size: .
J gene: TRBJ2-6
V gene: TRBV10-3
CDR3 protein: CATSWDRGFGANVLTF
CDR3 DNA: TGTGCCACCAGCTGGGACAGGGGGTTTGGGGCCAACGTCCTGACTTTC